These 4 T cell receptor beta chains were sequenced from one sample in a study of cytomegalovirus exposure and HLA in healthy donors. The PCR used 60 Vbeta and 13 Jbeta primers. Libraries were prepared by immunoSEQ multiplex PCR; TCRdb keeps only in-frame clonotypes and omits some of them. The sample lists 90,000 to 150,000 clones, roughly 80% occurring once. The material sequenced was PBMCs. The receptors derive from a woman aged 25 to 45 in good health and CMV-seropositive.

The V and J genes are TRBV5-1 and TRBJ2-5; TRBD2 might be the D (7 bases). Germline V gene sequence: CDR1 SGHRS, CDR2 YFSETQ. The CDR3 length is 21 residues. The V gene lost 0 bases and the J gene lost 0 bases, with 27 bases spanning the gap. CDR3: CASSLVSAGVTWGGDQETQYF. CDR3 in DNA: TGCGCCAGCAGCTTGGTGTCGGCAGGGGTTACGTGGGGGGGCGACCAAGAGACCCAGTACTTC.

This sequence joins TRBV14 and TRBJ1-6; the D gene is possibly TRBD1 (6 bases). The CDR3 covers 14 residues. Germline V CDR1 and CDR2: SGHDN, FVKESK. Trimming pared 0 bases from V and 10 bases from J, leaving 10 bases between. CDR3 region: CASSQEIGGSPLHF. The CDR3 DNA reads as TGTGCCAGCAGCCAAGAGATAGGGGGATCACCCCTCCACTTT.

The chain links TRBV28 to TRBJ1-5, with D unclear. This CDR3 spans 16 amino acids. The germline V and J ends were trimmed by 6 bases and 0 bases, with 15 bases remaining between them. CDR1 MDHEN and CDR2 SYDVKM come from the germline V gene. The CDR3 sequence is CASSKRSFYSNQPQHF. The CDR3 DNA is TGTGCCAGCAGCAAGAGGTCTTTCTATAGCAATCAGCCCCAGCATTTT.

The rearrangement links TRBV15 to TRBJ2-3; the D gene is possibly TRBD2 (5 bases). V was pared by 0 bases and J by 5 bases, with 18 bases between. Germline V CDR1 and CDR2: LNHNV, YYDKDF (reference sequence). This CDR3 region has 17 residues. This CDR3 reads CATSRDTAGLREDTQYF. The CDR3 DNA reads as TGTGCCACCAGCAGAGATACGGCGGGTCTGAGGGAAGATACGCAGTATTTT.